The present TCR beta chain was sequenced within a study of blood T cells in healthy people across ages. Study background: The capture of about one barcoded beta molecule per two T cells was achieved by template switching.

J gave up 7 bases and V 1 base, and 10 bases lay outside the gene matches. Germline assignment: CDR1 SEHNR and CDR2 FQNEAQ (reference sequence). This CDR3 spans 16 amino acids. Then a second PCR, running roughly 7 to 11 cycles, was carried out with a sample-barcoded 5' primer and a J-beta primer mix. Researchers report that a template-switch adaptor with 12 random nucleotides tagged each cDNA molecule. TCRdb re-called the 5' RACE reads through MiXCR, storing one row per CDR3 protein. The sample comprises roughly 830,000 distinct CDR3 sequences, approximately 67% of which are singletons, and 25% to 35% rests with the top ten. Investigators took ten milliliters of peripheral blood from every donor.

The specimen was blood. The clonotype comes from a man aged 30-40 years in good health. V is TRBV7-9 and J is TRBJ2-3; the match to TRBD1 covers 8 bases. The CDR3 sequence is CASSLGGQGKRNTQYF. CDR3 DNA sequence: TGTGCCAGCAGCTTAGGCGGACAGGGAAAAAGGAATACGCAGTATTTT.